One sample yielded the 19 T cell receptor beta chains listed below, sequenced in a study of blood T cell repertoires in COVID-19. Using immunoSEQ multiplex PCR, the repertoire was profiled, and TCRdb retains in-frame clones only, with some absent. This table holds around 140,000 clones, 80% to 90% found once. Specimen: peripheral blood. All receptors come from a man aged 60 to 75 with active or convalescent COVID-19.

The chain has TRBV19 and TRBJ1-2, with TRBD1 identical over 10 bases. Per the germline V gene, CDR1 is LNHDA and CDR2 is SQIVND (reference sequence). The CDR3 spans 16 residues. V was pared by 3 bases and J by 1 base, with 5 bases of the junction left unmatched. The CDR3 spells CASSIGTGAFNYGYTF. DNA for the CDR3: TGTGCCAGTAGTATTGGGACAGGGGCGTTTAACTATGGCTACACCTTC. The whole variable domain, remainder taken from reference TRBV19 and TRBJ1-2, is DGGITQSPKYLFRKEGQNVTLSCEQNLNHDAMYWYRQDPGQGLRLIYYSQIVNDFQKGDIAEGYSVSREKKESFPLTVTSAQKNPTAFYLCASSIGTGAFNYGYTFGSGTRLTVV.

The V and J genes are TRBV5-6 and TRBJ1-5; 7 bases fit TRBD1. Losses at the gene ends were 0 bases for V and 2 bases for J; bases not matched to a gene: 5. CDR1 is SGHDT, CDR2 YYEEEE, per germline. CDR3 length: 16 residues. The CDR3 sequence is CASSLEGGGGNQPQHF. DNA of the CDR3: TGTGCCAGCAGCTTGGAAGGGGGCGGGGGCAATCAGCCCCAGCATTTT. Combining the CDR3 with reference TRBV5-6 and TRBJ1-5 gives the whole variable domain DAGVTQSPTHLIKTRGQQVTLRCSPKSGHDTVSWYQQALGQGPQFIFQYYEEEERQRGNFPDRFSGHQFPNYSSELNVNALLLGDSALYLCASSLEGGGGNQPQHFGDGTRLSIL.

The DNA for the CDR3 is TGTGCCAGCAGCTTAGTCGATATGGGGGCAGAGTCTAACTATGGCTACACCTTC. Its protein product is CASSLVDMGAESNYGYTF. The chain recombines TRBV7-9 with TRBJ1-2; D might be TRBD1 (6 bases). The CDR3 spans 18 residues. Germline V CDR1 and CDR2: SEHNR, FQNEAQ (reference sequence). V lost 1 base and J lost 0, with 18 bases in between.

This rearrangement joins TRBV20-1 to TRBJ1-2, with 9 bases lining up with TRBD1. This CDR3 comprises 19 residues. Germline V gene data show CDR1 as DFQATT and CDR2 as SNEGSKA (reference sequence). The V segment lost 3 bases and the J segment 5 bases; nucleotides outside the gene matches: 22. CDR3: CSASRGTGPGEVLVYGYTF. The CDR3 coding sequence is TGCAGTGCTAGTAGAGGGACAGGGCCAGGGGAGGTCCTAGTGTATGGCTACACCTTC.

In its sample, this clone was seen once. The rearrangement links TRBV6-2 or TRBV6-3 to TRBJ1-2; D possibly corresponds to TRBD1 (6 bases). The germline CDR1 and CDR2 sequences are MNHEY and SVGEGT. The CDR3 is 15 residues long. Trimming stripped 5 bases from V and 4 bases from J, with 17 bases between. The CDR3 region has the DNA TGTGCCAGCAGTACCAGCCCGGGGACACTCTATGGCTACACCTTC. This translates into CASSTSPGTLYGYTF.

The chain uses TRBV6-5 and TRBJ2-1, with TRBD1 matching 7 bases. CDR3 length: 16 residues. Germline lookup yields CDR1 MNHEY and CDR2 SVGAGI. J lost 6 bases, V lost 0 bases, and 8 bases had no gene match. This chain's CDR3 is CASSYSITGELNEQFF. CDR3 nucleotides: TGTGCCAGCAGTTACTCGATTACAGGGGAACTCAATGAGCAGTTCTTC.

In this sample, this clone turned up once. V is TRBV30 and J is TRBJ1-6, with unresolved D. This CDR3 is built from 15 residues. Germline CDR1 reads GTSNPN; CDR2 reads SVGIG (reference sequence). Trimming removed 3 bases from V and 8 bases from J, with 17 bases in between. This CDR3 is CAWRSRGQKDSPLHF. CDR3 nucleotides: TGTGCCTGGAGGTCCAGAGGGCAGAAAGATTCACCCCTCCACTTT.

The genes are TRBV7-9 and TRBJ2-1; no clear D gene. CDR3 length: 13 amino acids. V shed 1 base and J shed 6 bases, with 7 bases lying between them. CDR1 is SEHNR, CDR2 FQNEAQ, per germline (reference sequence). The CDR3 loop reads CASSLVAVNEQFF. The CDR3 DNA follows: TGTGCCAGCAGCTTAGTGGCGGTCAATGAGCAGTTCTTC.

The chain joins TRBV27 to TRBJ1-5; D perhaps matches TRBD1 (5 bases). The germline V gene has CDR1 MNHEY and CDR2 SMNVEV (reference sequence). The CDR3 has 16 amino acids. The V gene lost 3 bases and the J gene lost 0 bases, with 12 bases spanning the gap. The CDR3 sequence is CASSLRWTPSNQPQHF. The CDR3 coding sequence is TGTGCCAGCAGTTTGCGATGGACACCTAGCAATCAGCCCCAGCATTTT.

The chain recombines TRBV27 with TRBJ2-7; 9 nucleotides agree with TRBD1. The ends lost 8 bases at V and 4 bases at J; junction bases unmatched: 15. Germline V gives CDR1 MNHEY, CDR2 SMNVEV (reference sequence). CDR3 length: 16 residues. CDR3 region: CASHGKPGQGVYEQYF. The DNA of the CDR3 is TGTGCCAGCCACGGAAAGCCGGGACAGGGCGTGTACGAGCAGTACTTC.

The rearrangement uses TRBV18 and TRBJ1-5, with D possibly matching TRBD1 (6 bases). V lost 3 bases to trimming and J lost 0 bases, with 15 bases between them. Germline assignment: CDR1 KGHSH and CDR2 LQKENI. This CDR3 is 17 amino acids long. The CDR3 bases are TGTGCCAGCTCACCCCGAGGACAGTCCAATAGCAATCAGCCCCAGCATTTT. It codes for CASSPRGQSNSNQPQHF.

J is TRBJ2-1 and V is TRBV5-1; a weak D match, TRBD1 (6 bases). The germline V gene has CDR1 SGHRS and CDR2 YFSETQ. The CDR3 runs 15 residues. V was shortened by 2 bases and J by 4 bases, with 13 bases between the two germline ends. CDR3 sequence: CASSLGGEVYNEQFF. Here the CDR3 DNA reads TGCGCCAGCAGCTTAGGGGGAGAAGTGTACAATGAGCAGTTCTTC.

The chain couples TRBV15 to TRBJ1-2, with 9 bases identical to TRBD1. CDR3 length: 17 amino acids. Germline values: CDR1 LNHNV, CDR2 YYDKDF (reference sequence). The junction had 8 bases not matched to a gene; V was cut back by 1 base and J by 2 bases. Here the CDR3 DNA reads TGTGCCACCAGCAGAGTTAACTACAGGGGGCGAAACTATGGCTACACCTTC. Protein sequence: CATSRVNYRGRNYGYTF.

The gene calls are TRBV11-3 and TRBJ1-5; tentatively, D is TRBD1 (5 bases). V shed 1 base and J shed 5 bases, with 6 bases lying between them. Germline V lookup: CDR1 SGHNT, CDR2 YENEEA. This CDR3 comprises 13 residues. CDR3 DNA: TGTGCCAGCAGCTTAGGCAGGGATCAGCCCCAGCATTTT. It codes for CASSLGRDQPQHF.

The J gene is TRBJ1-1, the V gene TRBV18; D is perhaps TRBD1 (5 bases). The CDR3 contains 15 residues. Per the germline V gene, CDR1 is KGHSH and CDR2 is LQKENI. Trimming pared 7 bases from V and 0 bases from J, leaving 15 bases between. The chain's CDR3 is CASFSTAAMNTEAFF. CDR3 coding DNA: TGTGCCAGCTTCTCGACAGCAGCCATGAACACTGAAGCTTTCTTT.

This chain links TRBV19 with TRBJ2-2, with 7 bases identical to TRBD1. The CDR3 is 15 residues long. CDR1 and CDR2 (germline): LNHDA, SQIVND (reference sequence). The V gene end was trimmed by 6 bases and the J gene end by 5 bases; junction bases not matched to a gene: 9. CDR3 nucleotides: TGTGCCAGTAGGACGGGACAGCGATATACCGGGGAGCTGTTTTTT. This gives the protein CASRTGQRYTGELFF.

The chain combines TRBV18 with TRBJ2-7; D is ambiguous. Germline V gives CDR1 KGHSH, CDR2 LQKENI. The V end was cut by 2 bases, the J end by 3 bases, with 11 bases between. This CDR3 spans 14 amino acids. The CDR3 DNA is TGTGCCAGCTCACCATCCATGACATACTACGAGCAGTACGTC. Residues: CASSPSMTYYEQYV.

The genes are TRBV10-3 and TRBJ2-3; 10 nucleotides agree with TRBD2. Unmatched junction bases numbered 5, after V lost 2 bases and J lost 0 bases. Germline CDR1 reads ENHRY; CDR2 reads SYGVKD. This CDR3 region has 17 residues. CDR3 nucleotides: TGTGCCATCAGTGAGCCTACTAGCGGGGCTAGCACAGATACGCAGTATTTT. Translation gives CAISEPTSGASTDTQYF.

This sequence joins TRBV5-1 and TRBJ1-2; 7 bases are shared with TRBD1. The V gene end was trimmed by 4 bases and the J gene end by 0 bases; junction bases not matched to a gene: 15. The CDR3 has 18 amino acids. CDR1 SGHRS and CDR2 YFSETQ come from the germline V gene. Here the CDR3 reads CASSAKRDRSNPNYGYTF. The CDR3 region has the DNA TGCGCCAGCAGCGCTAAGAGGGACAGATCTAATCCTAACTATGGCTACACCTTC. Looking up the rest from reference TRBV5-1 and TRBJ1-2 gives the full variable domain: KAGVTQTPRYLIKTRGQQVTLSCSPISGHRSVSWYQQTPGQGLQFLFEYFSETQRNKGNFPGRFSGRQFSNSRSEMNVSTLELGDSALYLCASSAKRDRSNPNYGYTFGSGTRLTVV.